What follows is one T cell receptor beta chain and its context. The target antigen is unknown. Generated by immunoSEQ multiplex PCR, the TCRdb table keeps only in-frame clones and is missing some. The data contain approximately 60,000 clones, around 83% of them singletons. This sample is part of a study of T cell responses to AZD1222 COVID-19 vaccine. About the research overall: Pooled samples include second doses given at about 4 or 12 weeks.

Study findings and constraints: Researchers report vaccine-associated CD4 TCRs spanning spike, with dominance at 160-218 and 743-854. Epitopes outside B.1.351 and B.1.1.7 mutated regions reportedly drew nearly half of spike TCRs. Clonal diversity may have been underestimated, and the donors were mostly white British, with more females than males.

Germline V CDR1 and CDR2: SNHLY, FYNNEI. The CDR3 spans 14 residues. After removal of 6 bases from V and 2 bases from J, the junction contained 5 bases not matched to a gene. This TCR derives from an adult in good health. Sequences were derived from peripheral blood, sampled on day 0 of AZD1222 vaccination. The chain combines TRBV2 with TRBJ1-2; 8 nucleotides line up with TRBD1. CDR3 nucleotides: TGTGCCAGCAGCTACAACAGGGGGAACTATGGCTACACCTTC. It is translated as CASSYNRGNYGYTF.